The clone carrying this T cell receptor beta chain was observed many times. What it binds is not known. The sample belongs to a study of read filtering for tumor transcriptome and immune sequencing. In germline, CDR1 is LGHNA, CDR2 YNFKEQ. The V gene end was trimmed by 0 bases and the J gene end by 0 bases; junction bases not matched to a gene: 8. The CDR3 has 19 residues. From about 400 ng of RNA, a library with molecular barcoded alpha/delta and beta/gamma adaptors was made. Via MiXCR, TCRdb re-called the reads, giving one row per CDR3 protein. The profile covers tens of thousands of distinct CDR3 sequences, with under 25% appearing a single time and approximately 17% taken by the ten largest. Study-wide results and limits: IR-seq and RNA-seq agreed better without single-read clonotypes. RNA-seq captured clonotypes less deeply and reliably than IR-seq.

At the time of active disease, bone marrow was collected from every patient. This sequence was found in a donor at least 40 years old with multiple myeloma. Specimen: a population of CD138-negative cells sorted from bone marrow. The V and J genes are TRBV4-2 and TRBJ2-7; 13 positions agree with TRBD2. CDR3 residues: CASSQDLSRTSGSSYEQYF. Here the CDR3 DNA reads TGTGCCAGCAGCCAAGATCTCTCCAGGACTAGCGGGAGCTCCTACGAGCAGTACTTC.